This T cell receptor (beta chain) was documented in a study of blood T cell repertoires in COVID-19. Overall study context: The study drew acute and convalescent COVID-19 samples from the United States, Italy and Spain.

V lost 5 bases, J lost 5 bases, and 10 bases lay in between. The CDR3 contains 12 residues. Germline CDR1 reads SGHTA; CDR2 reads FQGNSA. Measured with immunoSEQ multiplex PCR; TCRdb has only the in-frame clones, and not every one. The sample holds about 160,000 clones; roughly 90% are singletons and the top ten take about 6.6%. This clone was counted a single time. This receptor was obtained from a woman aged 45-65 years who had recovered from COVID-19. Sequenced input: PBMCs or T cells enriched from blood (not recorded which). The chain recombines TRBV7-2 with TRBJ2-7; D is unresolved. CDR3 nucleotide sequence: TGTGCCAGCAGCCCAACATCCCACGAGCAGTACTTC. As protein: CASSPTSHEQYF.